The clone carrying this T cell receptor (beta chain) was seen a few times. Antigen unknown. Germline lookup yields CDR1 MGHRA and CDR2 YSYEKL. The CDR3 length is 16 residues. Trimming removed 1 base from V and 8 bases from J, with 17 bases in between. The data were obtained in a study of identical twins. Regarding the study as a whole: The same donors were not followed; conclusions instead depended on cross-sectional statistical analysis.

A universal primer binding site was introduced by template switching. The final cDNA contained unique molecular identifiers. TCRdb analysed the 5' RACE reads with MiXCR anew, one entry per CDR3 protein. The table lists about 280,000 distinct CDR3 sequences, about 8% of them singletons. These data were also filed under a second study, of yellow fever vaccine responses in identical twins. From that second work: Twins reportedly mounted vaccine T cell responses that seemed partly convergent, partly personalized.

This TCR derives from a woman aged 18-29 years in good health. The chain employs TRBV4-1 and TRBJ1-4; perhaps TRBD1 as D (6 bases). Specimen: memory (CD45RO+) T cells sorted from blood. The CDR3 reads CASSQGWGGAIEKLFF. CDR3 in DNA: TGCGCCAGCAGCCAAGGATGGGGGGGCGCGATCGAAAAACTGTTTTTT.